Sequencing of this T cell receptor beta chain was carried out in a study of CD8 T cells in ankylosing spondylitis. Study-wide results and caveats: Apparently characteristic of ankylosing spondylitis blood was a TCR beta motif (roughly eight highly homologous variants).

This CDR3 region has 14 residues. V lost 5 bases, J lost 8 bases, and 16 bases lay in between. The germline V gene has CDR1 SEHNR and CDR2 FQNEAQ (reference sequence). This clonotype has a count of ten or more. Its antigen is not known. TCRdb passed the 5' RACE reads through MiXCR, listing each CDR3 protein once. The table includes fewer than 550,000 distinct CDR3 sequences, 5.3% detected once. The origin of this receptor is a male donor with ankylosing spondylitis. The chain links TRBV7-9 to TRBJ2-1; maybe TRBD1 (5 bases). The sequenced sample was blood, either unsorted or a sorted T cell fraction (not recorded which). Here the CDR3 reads CASSPPGSPDEQFF. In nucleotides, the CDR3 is TGTGCCAGCAGCCCCCCAGGGTCCCCCGATGAGCAGTTCTTC.